This T cell receptor (beta chain) was captured by sequencing in a study of T-cell reconstitution after alpha-beta-depleted transplantation in children. General study points: Expanded graft clones, several hundred of them, were reportedly the source of alpha-beta T cells about two months after transplant. When one year had passed after transplant, most T-cell counts and diversity came from newly produced T cells. In some patients, recipient T cells and intrathymic progenitors surviving conditioning explained high day-60 diversity.

Unique molecular identifiers featured in how the TCRbeta library was prepared. TCRdb used MiXCR to reprocess the PCR reads, holding one entry per CDR3 protein. The sample has around 94,000 distinct CDR3 sequences, approximately 5.4% seen once. There are 14 residues in the CDR3. From germline, CDR1 is SGHRS and CDR2 YFSETQ. V was cut by 8 bases and J by 3 bases, with 18 bases left in between. This clonotype showed up many times. What it binds is unknown. The source was PBMCs, mostly from graft donor cells, collected 60 days after TCRalphabeta/CD19-depleted stem cell transplant. The clonotype comes from a female patient between 2 and 15 years old who had a stem cell transplant for Fanconi anemia, so the T cells may come from the graft donor. The chain recombines TRBV5-1 with TRBJ2-7, with D perhaps TRBD1 or TRBD2 (5 bases each). The CDR3 reads CASTWGNGIYEQYF. The DNA of the CDR3 is TGCGCCAGTACGTGGGGGAATGGAATCTACGAGCAGTACTTC.